The rows below give T cell receptor beta chains drawn from one sample of a study of blood T cells in healthy people across ages. Via MiXCR, TCRdb re-called the 5' RACE reads, giving one row per CDR3 protein. Of 1,500,000 or so distinct CDR3 sequences listed, roughly 43% are singletons. Source material: blood. These receptors all stem from a woman aged 18-29 years in good health. CDR3s include the opening cysteine and the closing phenylalanine or tryptophan. D genes are given only for firm matches. Only part of the rows carry a size: once, few, many, or a class if the clone is expanded.

.	TRBJ2-7	few	TRBV7-2	CASSSSRDGSYEQYF	TGTGCCAGCAGCTCTAGCCGGGACGGATCCTACGAGCAGTACTTC
.	TRBJ1-3	.	TRBV20-1	CSASYDSGNTIYF	TGCAGTGCTAGTTACGATTCTGGAAACACCATATATTTT
.	TRBJ1-5	.	TRBV20-1	CSARDQGHPVHYSNQPQHF	TGCAGTGCTAGAGACCAAGGTCACCCGGTCCACTATAGCAATCAGCCCCAGCATTTT
TRBD2	TRBJ2-1	few	TRBV20-1	CSADEAGGPKNEQFF	TGCAGTGCTGATGAGGCGGGGGGGCCTAAAAATGAGCAGTTCTTC
TRBD2	TRBJ2-1	.	TRBV3-1	CANSFRRASGGYEQFF	TGTGCCAACAGCTTTCGGCGGGCTAGCGGGGGTTATGAGCAGTTCTTC
.	TRBJ1-2	.	TRBV4-3	CVSNQDRTGYYGYTF	TGCGTCAGCAACCAAGATCGAACAGGCTACTATGGCTACACCTTC
.	TRBJ2-3	.	TRBV20-1	CSGGAPSTDTQYF	TGCAGTGGCGGGGCCCCTAGCACAGATACGCAGTATTTT
.	TRBJ2-7	.	TRBV2	CASIPGTYNEQYF	TGTGCCAGCATCCCGGGGACCTACAATGAGCAGTACTTC
.	TRBJ1-4	.	TRBV5-1	CASSLAFRPEEKLFF	TGCGCCAGCAGCCTGGCGTTCAGGCCTGAGGAAAAACTGTTTTTT
.	TRBJ1-5	.	TRBV12-3/TRBV12-4	CASSLGSKNQPQHF	TGTGCCAGCAGTTTAGGCTCGAAGAATCAGCCCCAGCATTTT
.	TRBJ1-4	few	TRBV20-1	CSAGATNEKLFF	TGCAGTGCGGGTGCAACTAATGAAAAACTGTTTTTT
.	TRBJ1-1	.	TRBV20-1	CSARDLIVNTEAFF	TGCAGTGCTAGAGATCTGATTGTGAACACTGAAGCTTTCTTT
TRBD1	TRBJ1-2	.	TRBV6-2/TRBV6-3	CASSYLQGAGYGYTF	TGTGCCAGCAGTTACCTACAGGGGGCTGGCTATGGCTACACCTTC
TRBD1	TRBJ2-7	.	TRBV15	CATSFLDRGSEQYF	TGTGCCACCAGCTTCCTCGACAGGGGGTCTGAGCAGTACTTC
.	TRBJ2-1	few	TRBV7-3	CASSLDWVANEQFF	TGTGCCAGCAGCTTAGATTGGGTCGCGAATGAGCAGTTCTTC
.	TRBJ1-1	few	TRBV20-1	CSASHPGQALVAFF	TGCAGTGCTAGCCACCCGGGGCAGGCATTAGTAGCTTTCTTT
.	TRBJ2-3	once	TRBV6-2/TRBV6-3	CASIWVRTDTQYF	TGTGCCAGCATCTGGGTTCGCACAGATACGCAGTATTTT
TRBD1	TRBJ2-7	.	TRBV20-1	CSASNPGQGSYEQYF	TGCAGTGCTAGTAATCCGGGACAGGGGTCCTACGAGCAGTACTTC
TRBD2	TRBJ2-1	.	TRBV12-5	CASGRSSGSYNEQFF	TGTGCTAGTGGACGTTCTAGCGGCTCCTACAATGAGCAGTTCTTC
.	TRBJ2-1	few	TRBV4-3	CASSQRGGASSYNEQFF	TGCGCCAGCAGCCAAAGGGGGGGGGCCTCGTCCTACAATGAGCAGTTCTTC
.	TRBJ1-2	few	TRBV12-3/TRBV12-4	CASSFDRLYGYTF	TGTGCCAGCAGTTTCGACAGGCTCTATGGCTACACCTTC
TRBD2	TRBJ2-1	many	TRBV5-1	CASSLVGGGHGNEQFF	TGCGCCAGCAGCTTGGTCGGGGGAGGGCACGGCAATGAGCAGTTCTTC
.	TRBJ1-5	few	TRBV12-3/TRBV12-4	CASSSQPLNQPQHF	TGTGCCAGCAGTTCTCAACCCCTCAACCAGCCCCAGCATTTT
.	TRBJ1-2	.	TRBV6-6	CASSYSSENYGYTF	TGTGCCAGCAGTTACTCGAGTGAAAACTATGGCTACACCTTC
.	TRBJ1-1	.	TRBV2	CASMRAEAFF	TGTGCCAGCATGCGGGCTGAAGCTTTCTTT
.	TRBJ2-5	few	TRBV20-1	CSAKTGGVETQYF	TGCAGTGCCAAAACAGGAGGCGTTGAGACCCAGTACTTC
TRBD1	TRBJ2-1	few	TRBV11-1	CASSSNRGGEQFF	TGTGCCAGCAGCTCAAACAGGGGTGGTGAGCAGTTCTTC
.	TRBJ2-1	.	TRBV5-1	CAGSSPSHNEQFF	TGCGCCGGCAGCTCGCCCTCCCATAATGAGCAGTTCTTC
.	TRBJ2-4	.	TRBV4-3	CASSQSGAENIQYF	TGCGCCAGCAGCCAATCAGGGGCCGAAAACATTCAGTACTTC
TRBD2	TRBJ2-5	.	TRBV7-2	CASSAPGLAGGLEQYF	TGTGCCAGCAGCGCACCGGGACTAGCGGGAGGGCTTGAGCAGTACTTC
.	TRBJ1-4	.	TRBV4-3	CASSRKQGPTNEKLFF	TGCGCCAGCAGCCGTAAACAGGGTCCAACTAATGAAAAACTGTTTTTT
TRBD2	TRBJ2-1	few	TRBV12-3/TRBV12-4	CASRNSGRAAQNEQFF	TGTGCCAGCAGGAATAGCGGGAGGGCCGCTCAGAATGAGCAGTTCTTC
.	TRBJ1-5	few	TRBV20-1	CSVSGNQPQHF	TGCAGTGTCTCAGGGAATCAGCCCCAGCATTTT
TRBD1	TRBJ2-7	many	TRBV4-2	CASSQEWTGYEQYF	TGTGCCAGCAGCCAAGAGTGGACAGGCTACGAGCAGTACTTC
.	TRBJ2-7	.	TRBV11-2	CASSLNRNSYNEQYF	TGTGCCAGCAGCTTAAACCGTAACTCCTACAATGAGCAGTACTTC
TRBD1	TRBJ2-3	.	TRBV5-1	CASSRDSTQYF	TGCGCCAGCAGCCGGGACAGTACGCAGTATTTT
TRBD1	TRBJ1-1	once	TRBV20-1	CSVRDRGNTEAFF	TGCAGTGTTAGAGACAGGGGAAACACTGAAGCTTTCTTT
.	TRBJ2-3	.	TRBV7-6	CASSLVARTDLTDTQYF	TGTGCCAGCAGCTTAGTTGCCAGAACCGATCTCACAGATACGCAGTATTTT
.	TRBJ1-1	.	TRBV6-5	CASSYWGGPVNTEAFF	TGTGCCAGCAGTTACTGGGGGGGCCCAGTGAACACTGAAGCTTTCTTT
.	TRBJ1-6	.	TRBV5-5	CASTLTTGIRSPLHF	TGTGCCAGCACCCTTACTACAGGGATTCGGTCACCCCTCCACTTT
TRBD2	TRBJ2-7	many	TRBV6-6	CASVRTSGTYEQYF	TGTGCCAGTGTTCGGACTAGCGGGACCTACGAGCAGTACTTC
.	TRBJ2-3	.	TRBV2	CASNSRLGIYTDTQYF	TGTGCCAGCAACTCCAGGTTGGGGATTTACACAGATACGCAGTATTTT
.	TRBJ1-2	.	TRBV14	CASSQDMGGGYGYTF	TGTGCCAGCAGCCAAGACATGGGAGGAGGCTATGGCTACACCTTC
.	TRBJ2-3	.	TRBV4-3	CASSQEPRWEGTDTQYF	TGCGCCAGCAGCCAAGAACCTAGGTGGGAGGGCACAGATACGCAGTATTTT
TRBD1	TRBJ1-2	.	TRBV9	CASSPRDRWSESYTF	TGTGCCAGCAGCCCCAGGGACAGGTGGTCAGAGAGCTACACCTTC
.	TRBJ2-1	few	TRBV7-9	CASSFNANEQFF	TGTGCCAGCAGCTTTAATGCCAATGAGCAGTTCTTC
.	TRBJ2-1	.	TRBV3-1	CASSRGKIEGYNEQFF	TGTGCCAGCAGCCGAGGTAAAATCGAAGGGTACAATGAGCAGTTCTTC
.	TRBJ1-5	few	TRBV19	CASSGREVNQPQHF	TGTGCCAGTAGTGGGAGGGAGGTCAATCAGCCCCAGCATTTT
.	TRBJ2-7	many	TRBV6-2/TRBV6-3	CASSYRAGEQYF	TGTGCCAGCAGTTACAGGGCCGGCGAGCAGTACTTC
TRBD2	TRBJ2-1	few	TRBV20-1	CSARDTGLAGLSYNEQFF	TGCAGTGCTAGAGATACGGGACTAGCCGGATTATCCTACAATGAGCAGTTCTTC
TRBD1	TRBJ1-2	.	TRBV4-3	CASSQLHRGNYGYTF	TGCGCCAGCAGCCAGCTCCACAGGGGAAACTATGGCTACACCTTC
TRBD2	TRBJ2-1	.	TRBV20-1	CSARTGTSGGNEQFF	TGCAGTGCACGGACCGGGACTAGCGGGGGCAATGAGCAGTTCTTC